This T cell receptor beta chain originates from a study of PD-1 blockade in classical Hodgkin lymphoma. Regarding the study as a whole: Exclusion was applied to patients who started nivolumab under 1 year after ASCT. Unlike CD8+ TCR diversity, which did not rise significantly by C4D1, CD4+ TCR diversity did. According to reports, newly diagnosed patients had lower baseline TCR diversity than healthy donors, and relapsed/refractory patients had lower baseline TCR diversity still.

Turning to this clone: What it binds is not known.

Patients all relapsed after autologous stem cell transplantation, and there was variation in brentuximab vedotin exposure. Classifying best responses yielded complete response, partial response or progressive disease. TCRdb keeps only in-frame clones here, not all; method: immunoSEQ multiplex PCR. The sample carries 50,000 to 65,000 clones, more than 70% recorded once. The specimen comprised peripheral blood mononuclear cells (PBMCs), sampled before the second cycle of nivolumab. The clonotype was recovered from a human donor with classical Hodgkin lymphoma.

The CDR3 nucleotides read TGCGCCAGCAGCACGACGGGGGGCGTCAATTCACCCCTCCACTTT. This encodes CASSTTGGVNSPLHF. The chain combines TRBV5-1 with TRBJ1-6, with a weak D call TRBD1 (6 bases). Trimming took off 4 bases at V and 7 bases at J, with 15 bases between the two ends. This CDR3 contains 15 residues. The germline V gene has CDR1 SGHRS and CDR2 YFSETQ.